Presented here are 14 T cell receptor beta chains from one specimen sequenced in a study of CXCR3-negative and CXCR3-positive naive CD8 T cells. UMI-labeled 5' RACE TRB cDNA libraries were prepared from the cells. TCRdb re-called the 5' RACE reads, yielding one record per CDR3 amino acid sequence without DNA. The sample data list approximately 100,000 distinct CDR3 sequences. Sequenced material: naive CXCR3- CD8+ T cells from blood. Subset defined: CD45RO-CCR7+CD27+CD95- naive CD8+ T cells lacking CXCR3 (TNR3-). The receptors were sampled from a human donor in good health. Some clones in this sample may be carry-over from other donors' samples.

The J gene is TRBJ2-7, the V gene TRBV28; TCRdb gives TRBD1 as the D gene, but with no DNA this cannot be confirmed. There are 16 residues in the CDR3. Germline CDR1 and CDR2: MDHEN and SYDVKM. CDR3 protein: CASSLIMAGILYEQYF.

This chain's CDR3 is CASSYAGMGQPQHF. The gene calls are TRBV6-5 and TRBJ1-5; absent DNA, TCRdb's TRBD1 call cannot be checked. The CDR3 consists of 14 residues. Germline assignment: CDR1 MNHEY and CDR2 SVGAGI.

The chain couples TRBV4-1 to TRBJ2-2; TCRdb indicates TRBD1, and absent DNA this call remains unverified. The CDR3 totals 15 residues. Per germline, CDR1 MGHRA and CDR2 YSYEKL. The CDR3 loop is CASRPEIGGSGELFF.

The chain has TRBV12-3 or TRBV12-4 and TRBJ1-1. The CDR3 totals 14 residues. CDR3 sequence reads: CASSLTEPNTEAFF.

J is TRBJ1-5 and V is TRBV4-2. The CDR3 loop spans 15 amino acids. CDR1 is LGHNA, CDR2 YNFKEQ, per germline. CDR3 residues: CASSQDWTADQPQHF.

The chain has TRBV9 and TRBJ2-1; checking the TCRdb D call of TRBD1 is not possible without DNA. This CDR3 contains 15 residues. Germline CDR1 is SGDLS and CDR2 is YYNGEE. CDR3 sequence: CASSLGGTQNNEQFF.

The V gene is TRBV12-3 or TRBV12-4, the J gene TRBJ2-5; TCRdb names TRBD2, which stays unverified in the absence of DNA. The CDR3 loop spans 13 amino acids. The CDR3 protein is CASRSGGGETQYF.

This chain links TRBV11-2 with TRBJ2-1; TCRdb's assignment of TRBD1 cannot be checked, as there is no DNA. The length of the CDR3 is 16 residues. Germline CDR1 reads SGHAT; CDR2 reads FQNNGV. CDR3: CASSYWTGAFNNEQFF.

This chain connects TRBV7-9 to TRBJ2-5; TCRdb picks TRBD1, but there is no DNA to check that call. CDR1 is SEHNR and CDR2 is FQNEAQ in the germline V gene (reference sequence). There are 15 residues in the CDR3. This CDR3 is CASSLDRAPQETQYF.

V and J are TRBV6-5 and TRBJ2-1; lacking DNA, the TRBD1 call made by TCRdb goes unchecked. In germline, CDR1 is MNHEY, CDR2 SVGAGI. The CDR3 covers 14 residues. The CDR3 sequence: CASSYGDEYNEQFF.

This chain's CDR3 is CASSSTGYGYEQYF. The chain uses TRBV7-3 and TRBJ2-7; TCRdb's D gene call, TRBD1, goes unchecked for lack of DNA. In germline, CDR1 is SGHTA, CDR2 FQGTGA. CDR3 length: 14 residues.

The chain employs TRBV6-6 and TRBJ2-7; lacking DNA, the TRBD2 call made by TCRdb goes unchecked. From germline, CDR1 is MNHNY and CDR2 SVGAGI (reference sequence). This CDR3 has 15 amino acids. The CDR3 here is CASSFRRADIYEQYF.

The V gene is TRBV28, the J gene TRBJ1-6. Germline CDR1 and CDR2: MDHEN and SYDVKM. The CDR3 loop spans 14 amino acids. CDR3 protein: CASSAWAEDSPLHF.

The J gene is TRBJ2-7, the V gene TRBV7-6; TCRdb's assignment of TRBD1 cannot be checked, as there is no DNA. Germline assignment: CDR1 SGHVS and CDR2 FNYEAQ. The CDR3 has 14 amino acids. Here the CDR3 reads CASSQGRGSYEQYF.